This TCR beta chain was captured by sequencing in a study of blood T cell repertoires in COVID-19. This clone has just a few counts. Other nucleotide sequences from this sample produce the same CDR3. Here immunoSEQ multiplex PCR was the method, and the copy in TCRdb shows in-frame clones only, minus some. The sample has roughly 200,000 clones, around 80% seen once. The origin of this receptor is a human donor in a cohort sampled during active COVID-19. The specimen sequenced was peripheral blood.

The DNA of the CDR3 is TGTGCCAGCAGCTTCGGGGATCAGCCCCAGCATTTT. It translates to CASSFGDQPQHF. The chain joins TRBV7-9 to TRBJ1-5; D gene unclear. This CDR3 region has 12 residues. Between the trimmed V and J ends, which lost 3 bases and 5 bases, there was a span of 5 bases. CDR1 SEHNR and CDR2 FQNEAQ come from the germline V gene (reference sequence).